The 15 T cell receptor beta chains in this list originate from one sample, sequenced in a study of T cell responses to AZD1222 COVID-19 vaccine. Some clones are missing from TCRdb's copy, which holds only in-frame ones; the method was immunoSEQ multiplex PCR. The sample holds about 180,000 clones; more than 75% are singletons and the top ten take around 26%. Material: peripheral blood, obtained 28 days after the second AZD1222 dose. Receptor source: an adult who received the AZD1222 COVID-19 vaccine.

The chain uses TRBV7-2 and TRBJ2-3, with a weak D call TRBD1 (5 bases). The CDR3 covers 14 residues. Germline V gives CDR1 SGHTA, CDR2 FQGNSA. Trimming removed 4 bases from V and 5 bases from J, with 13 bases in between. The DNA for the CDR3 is TGTGCCAGCAGCTCGCGTCACCAGGGAGATACGCAGTATTTT. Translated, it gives CASSSRHQGDTQYF.

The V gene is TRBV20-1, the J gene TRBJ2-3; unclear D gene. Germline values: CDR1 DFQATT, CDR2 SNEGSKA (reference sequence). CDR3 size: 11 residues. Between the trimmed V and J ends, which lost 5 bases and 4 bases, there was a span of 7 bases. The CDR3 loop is CSAVGSDTQYF. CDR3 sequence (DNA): TGCAGTGCTGTGGGATCAGATACGCAGTATTTT.

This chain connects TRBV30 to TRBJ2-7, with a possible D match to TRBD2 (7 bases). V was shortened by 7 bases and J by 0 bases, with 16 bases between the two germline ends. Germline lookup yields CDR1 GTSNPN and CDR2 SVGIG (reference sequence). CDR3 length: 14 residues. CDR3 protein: CAYNGGGNSYEQYF. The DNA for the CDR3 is TGTGCCTACAACGGCGGGGGCAACTCCTACGAGCAGTACTTC.

CDR3 bases: TGTGCCAGCAGCCCGGACAGGGGAGGTACAGATACGCAGTATTTT. Protein sequence: CASSPDRGGTDTQYF. The rearrangement joins TRBV5-4 to TRBJ2-3, with TRBD1 matching over 9 bases. This CDR3 contains 15 residues. Germline V gene data show CDR1 as SGHNT and CDR2 as YYREEE (reference sequence). V trimming: 4 bases; J trimming: 3 bases; junction bases outside the gene matches: 6.

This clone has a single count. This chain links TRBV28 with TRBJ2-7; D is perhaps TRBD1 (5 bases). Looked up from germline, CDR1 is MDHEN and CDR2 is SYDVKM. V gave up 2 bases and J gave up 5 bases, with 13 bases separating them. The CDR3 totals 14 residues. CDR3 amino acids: CASSLGGRAHEQYF. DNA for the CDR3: TGTGCCAGCAGTTTAGGTGGCAGGGCCCACGAGCAGTACTTC.

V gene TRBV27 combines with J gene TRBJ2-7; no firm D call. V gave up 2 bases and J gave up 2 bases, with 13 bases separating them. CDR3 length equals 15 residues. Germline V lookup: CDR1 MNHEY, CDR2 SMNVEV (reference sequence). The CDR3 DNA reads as TGTGCCAGCAGTTTAGGGTTGGGTCCTGCCTACGAGCAGTACTTC. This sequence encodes CASSLGLGPAYEQYF.

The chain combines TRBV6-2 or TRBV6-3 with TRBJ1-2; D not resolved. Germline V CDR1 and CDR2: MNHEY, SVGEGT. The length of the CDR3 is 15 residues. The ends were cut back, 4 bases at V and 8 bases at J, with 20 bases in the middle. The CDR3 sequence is CASSFSGGRGRGYTF. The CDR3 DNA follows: TGTGCCAGCAGTTTTTCGGGCGGGCGCGGGCGCGGCTACACCTTC.

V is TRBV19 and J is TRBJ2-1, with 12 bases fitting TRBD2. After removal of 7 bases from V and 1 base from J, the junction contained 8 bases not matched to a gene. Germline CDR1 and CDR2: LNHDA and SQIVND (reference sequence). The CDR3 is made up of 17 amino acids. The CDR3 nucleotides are TGTGCCAGTACTAAAGGGACTAGCGGGTTTTCCTACAATGAGCAGTTCTTC. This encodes CASTKGTSGFSYNEQFF.

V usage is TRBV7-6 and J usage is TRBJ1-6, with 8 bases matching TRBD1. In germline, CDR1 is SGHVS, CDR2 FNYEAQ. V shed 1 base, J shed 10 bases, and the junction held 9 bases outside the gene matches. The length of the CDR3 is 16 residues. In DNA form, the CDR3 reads TGTGCCAGCAGCTTAGGGCAGGATCCAGGGGGCTCACCCCTCCACTTT. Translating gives CASSLGQDPGGSPLHF.

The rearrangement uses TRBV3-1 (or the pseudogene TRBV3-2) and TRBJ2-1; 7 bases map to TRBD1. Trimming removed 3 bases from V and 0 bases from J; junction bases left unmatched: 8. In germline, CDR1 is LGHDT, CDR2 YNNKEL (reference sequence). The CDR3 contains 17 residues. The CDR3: CASSHLDRASSYNEQFF. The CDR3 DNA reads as TGTGCCAGCAGCCATCTCGACAGGGCGAGCTCCTACAATGAGCAGTTCTTC.

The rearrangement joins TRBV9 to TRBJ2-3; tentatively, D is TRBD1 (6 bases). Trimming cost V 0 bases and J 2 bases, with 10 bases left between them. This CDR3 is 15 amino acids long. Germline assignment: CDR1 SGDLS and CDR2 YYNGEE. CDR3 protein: CASSVGTETTDTQYF. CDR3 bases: TGTGCCAGCAGCGTAGGGACAGAGACCACAGATACGCAGTATTTT.

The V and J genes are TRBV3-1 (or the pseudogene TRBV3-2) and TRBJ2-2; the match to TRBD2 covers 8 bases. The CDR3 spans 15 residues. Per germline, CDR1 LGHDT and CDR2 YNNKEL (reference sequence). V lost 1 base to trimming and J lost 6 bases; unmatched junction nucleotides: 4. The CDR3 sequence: CASSQVPAGAGELFF. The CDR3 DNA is TGTGCCAGCAGCCAAGTACCAGCGGGGGCCGGGGAGCTGTTTTTT.

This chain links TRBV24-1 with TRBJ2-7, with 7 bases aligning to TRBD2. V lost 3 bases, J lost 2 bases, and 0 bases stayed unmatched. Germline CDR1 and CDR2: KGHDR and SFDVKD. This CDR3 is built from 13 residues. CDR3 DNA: TGTGCCACCAGTGATGGGACTACCTACGAGCAGTACTTC. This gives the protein CATSDGTTYEQYF.

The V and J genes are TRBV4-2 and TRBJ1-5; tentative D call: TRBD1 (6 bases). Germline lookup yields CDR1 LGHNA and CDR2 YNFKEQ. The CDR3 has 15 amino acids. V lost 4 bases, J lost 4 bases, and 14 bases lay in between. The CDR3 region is CASSPEQGMNQPQHF. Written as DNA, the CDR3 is TGTGCCAGCAGCCCCGAGCAGGGGATGAATCAGCCCCAGCATTTT.

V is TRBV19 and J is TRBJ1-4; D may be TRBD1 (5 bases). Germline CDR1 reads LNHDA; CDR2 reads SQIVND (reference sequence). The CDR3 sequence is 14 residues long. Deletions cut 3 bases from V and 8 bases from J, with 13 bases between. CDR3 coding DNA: TGTGCCAGTAGTATCTCGAGGGGTGGAGAAAAACTGTTTTTT. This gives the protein CASSISRGGEKLFF.